The entry that follows covers one T cell receptor (beta chain) sequence. The antigen it recognizes is unknown. No quality values exist for individual bases; no much larger clone is one base distant. The sample is drawn from a study of technical replicates of blood from a few donors (dated by TCRdb to about 2017). The receptor library was made with the immunoSEQ multiplex PCR assay. What TCRdb holds here is the immuneACCESS table cut down to in-frame rearrangements. Part of the clones is not present; checked against another copy, under half of the missing clones reflect an unresolved V gene, and the others are unexplained. The sample profile shows around 78,000 clones; 90% to 95% of them were found once. 0.2% to 0.3% of the sample rests with the top ten. V loses 3 bases at its end and J loses 3 bases; junction bases beyond the gene matches: 6. As encoded in the germline V gene (reference sequence), CDR1 is LNHDA while CDR2 is SQIVND. The CDR3 sequence holds 15 residues, the cysteine and phenylalanine included. Only the CDR3 portion is preserved as DNA: 45 bases, with reading frame beginning at the first base.

The material sequenced was T cells isolated from PBMCs. Rearrangement joined TRBV19 to TRBJ2-7; the central 9 bases match TRBD1. This TCR was recovered from a human donor in good health. The encoded CDR3 is CASSIGGTGYYEQYF. Here is the DNA: TGTGCCAGTAGTATCGGGGGGACAGGGTACTACGAGCAGTACTTC.